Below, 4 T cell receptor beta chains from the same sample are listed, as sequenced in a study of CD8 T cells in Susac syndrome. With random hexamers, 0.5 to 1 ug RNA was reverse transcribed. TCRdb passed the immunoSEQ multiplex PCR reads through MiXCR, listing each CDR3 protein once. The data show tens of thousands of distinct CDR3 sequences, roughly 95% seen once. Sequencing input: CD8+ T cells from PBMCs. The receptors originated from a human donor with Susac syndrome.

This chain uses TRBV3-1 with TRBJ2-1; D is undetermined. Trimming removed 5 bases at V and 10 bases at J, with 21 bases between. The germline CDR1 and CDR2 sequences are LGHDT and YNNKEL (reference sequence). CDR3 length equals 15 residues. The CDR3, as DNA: TGTGCCAGCAGCGGGGTGCTTACCCCTGATTCCGAGCAGTTCTTC. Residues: CASSGVLTPDSEQFF.

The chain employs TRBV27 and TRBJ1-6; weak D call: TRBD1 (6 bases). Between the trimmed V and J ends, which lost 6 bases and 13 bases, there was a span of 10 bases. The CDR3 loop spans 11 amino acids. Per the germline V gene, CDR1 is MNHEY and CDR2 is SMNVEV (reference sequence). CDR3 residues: CASREGGPLHF. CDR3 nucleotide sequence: TGTGCCAGCAGGGAGGGGGGTCCCCTCCACTTT.

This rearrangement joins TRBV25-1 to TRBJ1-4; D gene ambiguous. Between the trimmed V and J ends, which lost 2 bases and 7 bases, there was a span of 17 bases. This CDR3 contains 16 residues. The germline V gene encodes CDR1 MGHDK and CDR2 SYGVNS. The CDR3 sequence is CASSEGSGWKAEKLFF. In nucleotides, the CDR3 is TGTGCCAGCAGTGAAGGGAGTGGTTGGAAGGCTGAAAAACTGTTTTTT.

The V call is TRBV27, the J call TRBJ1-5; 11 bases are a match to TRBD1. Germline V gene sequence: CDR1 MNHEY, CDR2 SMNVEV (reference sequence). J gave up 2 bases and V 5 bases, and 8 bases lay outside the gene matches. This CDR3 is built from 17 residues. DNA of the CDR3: TGTGCCAGCAGTCCTGGACAGGGGGCGCGTGGCAATCAGCCCCAGCATTTT. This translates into CASSPGQGARGNQPQHF.